Each of the 27 T cell receptor beta chains below was sequenced from the same sample in a study of T cell responses to AZD1222 COVID-19 vaccine. Clones were read by immunoSEQ multiplex PCR, and TCRdb kept only the in-frame ones, dropping some. The table shows more than 95,000 clones, with 70% to 85% occurring only once. The sample in question was peripheral blood, obtained 28 days after the second AZD1222 dose. The source of these receptors is an adult who received the AZD1222 COVID-19 vaccine.

In its sample, this clone was seen a few times. The chain is built from TRBV27 and TRBJ1-5; possible D gene TRBD1, 5 bases. Trimming pared 3 bases from V and 11 bases from J, leaving 23 bases between. From germline, CDR1 is MNHEY and CDR2 SMNVEV (reference sequence). CDR3 length: 16 amino acids. The CDR3 sequence is CASSFLGTQGFETQHF. In nucleotides, the CDR3 is TGTGCCAGCAGTTTTCTTGGGACCCAGGGTTTCGAGACCCAGCATTTT.

The chain combines TRBV30 with TRBJ1-1; D might be TRBD1 (6 bases). The CDR3 sequence is 13 residues long. CDR1 and CDR2 (germline): GTSNPN, SVGIG (reference sequence). V lost 5 bases to trimming and J lost 4 bases, with 14 bases between them. The CDR3 DNA follows: TGTGCCTGGGAAGGGGGGGGAACCACTGAAGCTTTCTTT. Amino acid sequence: CAWEGGGTTEAFF.

This sequence joins TRBV5-1 and TRBJ1-1; D gene uncertain. In germline, CDR1 is SGHRS, CDR2 YFSETQ. Trimming removed 0 bases at V and 0 bases at J, with 6 bases between. The CDR3 is 14 residues long. The DNA of the CDR3 is TGCGCCAGCAGCTTGGCGGCGGTGAACACTGAAGCTTTCTTT. As protein: CASSLAAVNTEAFF.

The chain combines TRBV19 with TRBJ2-2; 7 bases fit TRBD2. J was trimmed by 0 bases and V by 6 bases; bases with no gene match: 7. This CDR3 has 16 residues. Looked up from germline, CDR1 is LNHDA and CDR2 is SQIVND (reference sequence). The CDR3 coding sequence is TGTGCCAGTAGATTCCGCGGGGGACCGAACACCGGGGAGCTGTTTTTT. Translating it yields CASRFRGGPNTGELFF.

The genes are TRBV3-1 (or the pseudogene TRBV3-2) and TRBJ1-4; D might be TRBD1 (6 bases). The CDR3 is 13 residues long. Deletions cut 4 bases from V and 8 bases from J, with 11 bases between. The germline V gene encodes CDR1 LGHDT and CDR2 YNNKEL (reference sequence). DNA for the CDR3: TGTGCCAGCAGCCCAGGGGTTGGCGAAAAACTGTTTTTT. Amino acid sequence: CASSPGVGEKLFF.

The rearrangement joins TRBV10-3 to TRBJ2-7; 10 bases map to TRBD2. The CDR3 length is 15 residues. The germline V gene encodes CDR1 ENHRY and CDR2 SYGVKD. V gave up 3 bases and J gave up 4 bases; unmatched junction bases: 6. As DNA, the CDR3 is TGTGCCATCAGTGAATTAGCGGGGGGCCAATACGAGCAGTACTTC. Amino acid sequence: CAISELAGGQYEQYF.

Of note for this clone: The germline gene is not matched at one end of the junction; a read error may be the cause. The chain has TRBV2 and TRBJ2-7; D unclear. Germline CDR1 reads SNHLY; CDR2 reads FYNNEI. The CDR3 is 14 amino acids. The CDR3 DNA sequence: TGTGCCAGCAGCGAAGGGCCGATAAAGTACGAGCAGTACTTC. Protein product: CASSEGPIKYEQYF.

The chain combines TRBV6-4 with TRBJ1-5; a weak D match, TRBD1 (6 bases). The V and J ends lost 5 bases and 6 bases respectively, with 20 bases between them. Looked up from germline, CDR1 is MRHNA and CDR2 is SNTAGT. This CDR3 region has 16 residues. CDR3 DNA: TGTGCCAGCAGTTCTCCACAGGGCTCGTGGACTCAGCCCCAGCATTTT. Translated, it gives CASSSPQGSWTQPQHF.

The chain links TRBV6-5 to TRBJ2-3, with D uncertain. Per germline, CDR1 MNHEY and CDR2 SVGAGI. V was cut by 2 bases and J by 3 bases, with 6 bases left in between. There are 13 residues in the CDR3. The CDR3, as DNA: TGTGCCAGCAGTTACGGTCAAACAGATACGCAGTATTTT. Protein product: CASSYGQTDTQYF.

J is TRBJ2-7 and V is TRBV19; the D call may be TRBD1 or TRBD2 (5 bases each). V lost 4 bases, J lost 4 bases, and 17 bases lay in between. The CDR3 consists of 15 residues. CDR1 and CDR2 (germline): LNHDA, SQIVND (reference sequence). The CDR3 loop is CASSSARDGAYEQYF. CDR3 bases: TGTGCCAGTAGTAGTGCCAGGGACGGTGCTTACGAGCAGTACTTC. The full variable domain, its missing parts supplied by reference TRBV19 and TRBJ2-7, is DGGITQSPKYLFRKEGQNVTLSCEQNLNHDAMYWYRQDPGQGLRLIYYSQIVNDFQKGDIAEGYSVSREKKESFPLTVTSAQKNPTAFYLCASSSARDGAYEQYFGPGTRLTVT.

V and J are TRBV24-1 and TRBJ2-2; D remains ambiguous. Trimming pared 9 bases from V and 2 bases from J, leaving 12 bases between. The germline V gene has CDR1 KGHDR and CDR2 SFDVKD. This CDR3 region has 14 residues. The CDR3 is CATAVTTNTGELFF. CDR3 bases: TGTGCCACCGCGGTGACGACAAACACCGGGGAGCTGTTTTTT.

This chain connects TRBV6-2 or TRBV6-3 to TRBJ2-6; 7 bases map to TRBD1. Trimming took 6 bases from V and 0 from J; bases not matched to a gene: 8. CDR1 and CDR2 from the germline V gene are MNHEY and SVGEGT. This CDR3 contains 17 residues. In DNA, the CDR3 is TGTGCCAGCAGCGAAAACAGGGGCGCCTCTGGGGCCAACGTCCTGACTTTC. Residues: CASSENRGASGANVLTF.

This chain uses TRBV28 with TRBJ1-2; tentative D call: TRBD1 (6 bases). V was pared by 7 bases and J by 2 bases, with 8 bases between. Germline-derived CDR1 and CDR2 are MDHEN and SYDVKM. The CDR3 is 12 amino acids. CDR3 DNA sequence: TGTGCCAGCATAACAGGGAACTATGGCTACACCTTC. This gives the protein CASITGNYGYTF.

The rearrangement links TRBV9 to TRBJ2-3; TRBD2 matches at 9 bases. The germline CDR1 and CDR2 sequences are SGDLS and YYNGEE. The CDR3 contains 15 residues. The V gene end was trimmed by 1 base and the J gene end by 6 bases; junction bases not matched to a gene: 6. This chain's CDR3 is CASSVLAGGLDTQYF. CDR3 DNA: TGTGCCAGCAGCGTACTTGCGGGGGGGCTGGATACGCAGTATTTT. Complete variable domain (other parts from reference TRBV9 and TRBJ2-3): DSGVTQTPKHLITATGQRVTLRCSPRSGDLSVYWYQQSLDQGLQFLIQYYNGEERAKGNILERFSAQQFPDLHSELNLSSLELGDSALYFCASSVLAGGLDTQYFGPGTRLTVL.

This chain links TRBV7-2 with TRBJ2-2; 11 nucleotides align to TRBD1. CDR1 and CDR2 from the germline V gene are SGHTA and FQGNSA. The CDR3 consists of 15 residues. V was pared by 6 bases and J by 4 bases, with 4 bases of the junction left unmatched. The CDR3: CASSSGTGGTGELFF. The CDR3 DNA reads TGTGCCAGCAGTTCCGGGACAGGGGGCACCGGGGAGCTGTTTTTT.

The DNA of the CDR3 is TGTGCCAGCAGCTTTGGGGTGGACAGTACGAATTCACCCCTCCACTTT. Protein sequence: CASSFGVDSTNSPLHF. This chain connects TRBV7-8 to TRBJ1-6, with D possibly being TRBD1 (6 bases). The CDR3 length is 16 residues. Trimming pared 3 bases from V and 7 bases from J, leaving 16 bases between. Germline CDR1 and CDR2: SGHVS and FQNEAQ.

In DNA, the CDR3 is TGTGCCAGCAGCGTACAGGGGGAGTATCCAGAAGCTTTCTTT. Translated: CASSVQGEYPEAFF. The rearrangement joins TRBV9 to TRBJ1-1; 7 positions agree with TRBD1. From germline, CDR1 is SGDLS and CDR2 YYNGEE. The junction had 8 bases not matched to a gene; V was cut back by 1 base and J by 8 bases. This CDR3 spans 14 amino acids.

The chain links TRBV18 to TRBJ1-5, with a possible D match to TRBD1 (6 bases). The V end lost 6 bases, the J end lost 1 base, and 13 bases lay between the germline ends. The CDR3 has 15 amino acids. Per germline, CDR1 KGHSH and CDR2 LQKENI. The CDR3 spells CASSLSGESNQPQHF. Here the CDR3 DNA reads TGTGCCAGCTCCCTCTCAGGGGAGAGCAATCAGCCCCAGCATTTT.

The chain links TRBV5-5 to TRBJ2-2; D may be TRBD1 (6 bases). V was trimmed by 1 base and J by 6 bases, leaving 7 bases between them. The CDR3 has 13 amino acids. Per the germline V gene, CDR1 is SGHKS and CDR2 is YYEKEE (reference sequence). CDR3 loop: CASSLWGPGELFF. Here the CDR3 DNA reads TGTGCCAGCAGCTTGTGGGGGCCCGGGGAGCTGTTTTTT.

The chain uses TRBV7-6 and TRBJ2-5; 10 bases fit TRBD1. With V trimmed by 1 base and J by 2 bases, 4 bases remained unmatched. This CDR3 region has 16 residues. Germline V gene lookup returns CDR1 SGHVS and CDR2 FNYEAQ. The CDR3 DNA is TGTGCCAGCAGCTTAGGGACAGGGGGGGGTCAAGAGACCCAGTACTTC. It yields the protein CASSLGTGGGQETQYF.

This clone was found once. The chain recombines TRBV7-2 with TRBJ1-1; D is unresolved. V lost 6 bases and J lost 8, with 19 bases in between. The CDR3 length is 14 residues. Germline-derived CDR1 and CDR2 are SGHTA and FQGNSA. Written as DNA, the CDR3 is TGTGCCAGCAGTCTAGACGGAAGGTCGGAGGAAGCTTTCTTT. Translating gives CASSLDGRSEEAFF.

The gene calls are TRBV28 and TRBJ2-7, with TRBD2 identical over 13 bases. CDR3 length: 15 residues. The V gene's germline CDR1 is MDHEN and CDR2 SYDVKM. Trimming at V came to 6 bases and at J to 4 bases, leaving 6 bases not matched to a gene. The CDR3 reads CASSPGTSGVYEQYF. The CDR3, as DNA: TGTGCCAGCAGCCCAGGGACTAGCGGGGTGTACGAGCAGTACTTC.

The rearrangement joins TRBV7-2 to TRBJ2-4, with D uncertain. Germline CDR1 reads SGHTA; CDR2 reads FQGNSA. This CDR3 contains 16 residues. The V and J ends lost 0 bases and 1 base respectively, with 10 bases between them. CDR3 in DNA: TGTGCCAGCAGCTTAGCCACAGCAGGTGCCAAAAACATTCAGTACTTC. As protein: CASSLATAGAKNIQYF.

About this clone: The conserved final phenylalanine or tryptophan is absent from the CDR3, which likely points to a read error. The limits of the CDR3 on the DNA are not certain, so only TCRdb's listed CDR3 is given. Here the CDR3 reads CASSDRTGLVP. The J gene is TRBJ1-6, the V gene TRBV6-1; the listed D gene, TRBD1, was not tested against the DNA. Germline CDR1 and CDR2: MNHNS and SASEGT. Counting both end residues, the CDR3 totals 11 amino acids.

V and J are TRBV6-5 and TRBJ2-7; 8 nucleotides match TRBD1. The V gene's germline CDR1 is MNHEY and CDR2 SVGAGI. V was pared by 4 bases and J by 1 base, with 6 bases of the junction left unmatched. The CDR3 length is 15 residues. The CDR3 DNA follows: TGTGCCAGCAGTTCCCCGGACAGGGAATCCTACGAGCAGTACTTC. Translating gives CASSSPDRESYEQYF.

The chain links TRBV5-6 to TRBJ1-6; D not resolved. The CDR3 length is 19 residues. Germline-derived CDR1 and CDR2 are SGHDT and YYEEEE. Trimming pared 2 bases from V and 0 bases from J, leaving 18 bases between. The CDR3 is CASSFSLEGTSSYNSPLHF. As DNA, the CDR3 is TGTGCCAGCAGCTTTAGTCTGGAGGGCACGAGCTCCTATAATTCACCCCTCCACTTT.

The rearrangement joins TRBV29-1 to TRBJ2-6; D is uncertain. Between the trimmed V and J ends, which lost 5 bases and 3 bases, there was a span of 2 bases. Germline lookup yields CDR1 SQVTM and CDR2 ANQGSEA. The CDR3 has 11 amino acids. The CDR3 region is CSVLGANVLTF. The CDR3 DNA is TGCAGCGTTCTTGGGGCCAACGTCCTGACTTTC.